The 6 T cell receptor beta chains in this list originate from one sample, sequenced in a study of T cell repertoires in cytomegalovirus infection. Using its own MiXCR run on the reads, TCRdb lists one record per CDR3 protein. The sample has some 300,000 distinct CDR3 sequences, roughly 15% seen once. The sample comprised PBMCs. The receptor set was obtained from a human donor in good health (CMV status not recorded). Some clones in this sample may be carry-over from other donors' samples.

This clonotype was seen only a few times. V gene TRBV7-9 combines with J gene TRBJ2-7, with D tentatively TRBD2 (5 bases). V was shortened by 5 bases and J by 6 bases, with 17 bases between the two germline ends. This CDR3 has 14 amino acids. The germline V gene encodes CDR1 SEHNR and CDR2 FQNEAQ (reference sequence). CDR3 protein: CASSPRTPRGEQYF. The CDR3, as DNA: TGTGCCAGCAGCCCACGGACTCCACGGGGCGAGCAGTACTTC.

This rearrangement joins TRBV4-3 to TRBJ2-1; no clear D. Germline-derived CDR1 and CDR2 are LGHNA and YSLEER. V gave up 0 bases and J gave up 3 bases, with 9 bases separating them. The CDR3 covers 15 residues. The CDR3 region has the DNA TGCGCCAGCAGCCAAGAATCCCGGATCTACAATGAGCAGTTCTTC. Amino acids: CASSQESRIYNEQFF.

This clonotype was counted many times. J is TRBJ1-1 and V is TRBV20-1, with D possibly being TRBD1 (5 bases). This CDR3 contains 15 residues. CDR1 and CDR2 from the germline V gene are DFQATT and SNEGSKA (reference sequence). V shed 3 bases and J shed 4 bases, with 18 bases lying between them. CDR3 DNA sequence: TGCAGTGCTAGCGACGAACCGGGGGGACGCACTGAAGCTTTCTTT. Amino acids: CSASDEPGGRTEAFF.

This chain uses TRBV6-1 with TRBJ2-3; either TRBD1 or TRBD2 may fit D (6 bases each). Trimming took off 10 bases at V and 4 bases at J, with 15 bases between the two ends. The CDR3 is 13 residues long. CDR1 is MNHNS, CDR2 SASEGT, per germline. The CDR3 loop is CATRRGAADTQYF. The CDR3, as DNA: TGTGCCACCCGGAGGGGGGCCGCAGATACGCAGTATTTT.

This clonotype was counted at least ten times. The chain has TRBV4-1 and TRBJ1-3; perhaps TRBD1 as D (5 bases). Germline CDR1 is MGHRA and CDR2 is YSYEKL. There are 17 residues in the CDR3. The ends were cut back, 2 bases at V and 2 bases at J, with 16 bases in the middle. Here the CDR3 DNA reads TGCGCCAGCAGCCAAAATCAAGGGAGGGGAACTGGAAACACCATATATTTT. Its protein is CASSQNQGRGTGNTIYF.

This clonotype has a handful of counts. This chain links TRBV3-1 with TRBJ1-6; D may be TRBD1 (5 bases). The germline V gene encodes CDR1 LGHDT and CDR2 YNNKEL (reference sequence). V lost 0 bases to trimming and J lost 0 bases, with 9 bases between them. The CDR3 runs to 17 residues. The CDR3 nucleotides are TGTGCCAGCAGCCAAGATGTAGGGGACTCCTATAATTCACCCCTCCACTTT. Its protein is CASSQDVGDSYNSPLHF. The whole variable domain, filled in from reference TRBV3-1 and TRBJ1-6, reads DTAVSQTPKYLVTQMGNDKSIKCEQNLGHDTMYWYKQDSKKFLKIMFSYNNKELIINETVPNRFSPKSPDKAHLNLHINSLELGDSAVYFCASSQDVGDSYNSPLHFGNGTRLTVT.